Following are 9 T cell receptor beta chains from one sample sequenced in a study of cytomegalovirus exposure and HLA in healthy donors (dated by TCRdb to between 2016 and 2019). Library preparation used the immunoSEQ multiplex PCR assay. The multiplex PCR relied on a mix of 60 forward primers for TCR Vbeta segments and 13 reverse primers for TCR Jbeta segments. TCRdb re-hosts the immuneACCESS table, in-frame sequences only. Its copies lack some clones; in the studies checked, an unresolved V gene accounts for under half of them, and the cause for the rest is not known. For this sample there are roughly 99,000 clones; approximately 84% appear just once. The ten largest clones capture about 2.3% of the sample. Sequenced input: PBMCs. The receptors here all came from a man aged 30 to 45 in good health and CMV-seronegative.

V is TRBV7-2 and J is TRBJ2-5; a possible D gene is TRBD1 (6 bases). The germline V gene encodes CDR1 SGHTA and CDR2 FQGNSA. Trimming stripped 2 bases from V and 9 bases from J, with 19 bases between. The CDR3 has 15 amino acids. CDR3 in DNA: TGTGCCAGCAGCTTAATCACAGGGACCCAGGGCCCCCAGTACTTC. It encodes CASSLITGTQGPQYF. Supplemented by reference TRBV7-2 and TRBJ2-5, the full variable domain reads GAGVSQSPSNKVTEKGKDVELRCDPISGHTALYWYRQSLGQGLEFLIYFQGNSAPDKSGLPSDRFSAERTGGSVSTLTIQRTQQEDSAVYLCASSLITGTQGPQYFGPGTRLLVL.

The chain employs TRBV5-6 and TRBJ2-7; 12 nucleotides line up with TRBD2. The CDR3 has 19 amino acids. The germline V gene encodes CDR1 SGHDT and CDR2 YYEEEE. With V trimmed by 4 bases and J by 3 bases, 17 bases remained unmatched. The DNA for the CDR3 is TGTGCCAGCAGCCGTTGGGGACTAGCGGGTTTCAGGAGTTACTACGAGCAGTACTTC. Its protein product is CASSRWGLAGFRSYYEQYF. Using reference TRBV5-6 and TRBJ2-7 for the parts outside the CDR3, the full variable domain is DAGVTQSPTHLIKTRGQQVTLRCSPKSGHDTVSWYQQALGQGPQFIFQYYEEEERQRGNFPDRFSGHQFPNYSSELNVNALLLGDSALYLCASSRWGLAGFRSYYEQYFGPGTRLTVT.

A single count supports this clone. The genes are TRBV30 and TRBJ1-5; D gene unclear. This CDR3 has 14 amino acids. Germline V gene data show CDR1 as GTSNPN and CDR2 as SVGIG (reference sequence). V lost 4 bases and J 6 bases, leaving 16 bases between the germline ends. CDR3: CAWKATTSGQPQHF. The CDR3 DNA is TGTGCCTGGAAGGCTACGACGTCGGGTCAGCCCCAGCATTTT.

DNA for the CDR3: TGTGCCAGCAGTTACGTTGGACAGGGAGCAGATACGCAGTATTTT. Translating gives CASSYVGQGADTQYF. The rearrangement uses TRBV6-6 and TRBJ2-3, with 8 bases aligning to TRBD1. This CDR3 has 15 amino acids. Trimming cost V 2 bases and J 4 bases; bases outside gene matches: 5. From germline, CDR1 is MNHNY and CDR2 SVGAGI (reference sequence).

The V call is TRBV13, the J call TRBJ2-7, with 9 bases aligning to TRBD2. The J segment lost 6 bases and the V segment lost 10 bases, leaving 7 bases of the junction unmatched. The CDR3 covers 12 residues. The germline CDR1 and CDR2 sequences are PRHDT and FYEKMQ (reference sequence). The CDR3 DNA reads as TGTGCCATAGCGGGAGCCGCTCGCGAGCAGTACTTC. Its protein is CAIAGAAREQYF.

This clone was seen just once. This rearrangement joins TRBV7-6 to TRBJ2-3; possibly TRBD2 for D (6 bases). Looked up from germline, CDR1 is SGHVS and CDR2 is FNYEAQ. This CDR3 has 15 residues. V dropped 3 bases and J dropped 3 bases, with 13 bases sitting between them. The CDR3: CASSFRLGSTDTQYF. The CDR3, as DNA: TGTGCCAGCAGCTTCAGACTAGGTAGTACAGATACGCAGTATTTT.

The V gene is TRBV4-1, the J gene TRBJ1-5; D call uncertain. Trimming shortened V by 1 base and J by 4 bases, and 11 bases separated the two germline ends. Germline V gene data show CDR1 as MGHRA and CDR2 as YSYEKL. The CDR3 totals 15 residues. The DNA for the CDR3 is TGCGCCAGCAGCCAAGTGGGGAGAGTTAATCAGCCCCAGCATTTT. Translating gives CASSQVGRVNQPQHF.

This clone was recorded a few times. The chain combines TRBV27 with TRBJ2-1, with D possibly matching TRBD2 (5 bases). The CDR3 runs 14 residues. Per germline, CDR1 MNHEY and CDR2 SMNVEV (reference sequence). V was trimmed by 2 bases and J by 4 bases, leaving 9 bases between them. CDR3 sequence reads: CASSLGGPYNEQFF. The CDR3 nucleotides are TGTGCCAGCAGTTTAGGAGGCCCTTACAATGAGCAGTTCTTC.

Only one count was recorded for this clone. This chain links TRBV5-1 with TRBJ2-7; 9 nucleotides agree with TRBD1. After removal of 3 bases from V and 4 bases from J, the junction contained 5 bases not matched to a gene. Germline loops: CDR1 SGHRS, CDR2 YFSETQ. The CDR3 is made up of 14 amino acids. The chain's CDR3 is CASSWDRDGYEQYF. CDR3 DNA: TGCGCCAGCAGCTGGGACAGGGATGGGTACGAGCAGTACTTC. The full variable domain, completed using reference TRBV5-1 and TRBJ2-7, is KAGVTQTPRYLIKTRGQQVTLSCSPISGHRSVSWYQQTPGQGLQFLFEYFSETQRNKGNFPGRFSGRQFSNSRSEMNVSTLELGDSALYLCASSWDRDGYEQYFGPGTRLTVT.